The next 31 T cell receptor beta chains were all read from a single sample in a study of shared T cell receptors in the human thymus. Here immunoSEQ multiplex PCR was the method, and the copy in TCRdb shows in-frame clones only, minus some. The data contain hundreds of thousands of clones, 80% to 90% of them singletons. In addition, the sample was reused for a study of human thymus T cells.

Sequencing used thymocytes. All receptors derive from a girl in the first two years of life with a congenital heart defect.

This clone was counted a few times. CDR3 residues: CASSYTGLAGGSYEQYF. In DNA form, the CDR3 reads TGCGCCAGCAGCTACACCGGACTAGCGGGGGGATCCTACGAGCAGTACTTC. The chain has TRBV5-1 and TRBJ2-7; 14 nucleotides line up with TRBD2. This CDR3 has 17 amino acids. CDR1 is SGHRS, CDR2 YFSETQ, per germline. Trimming removed 3 bases from V and 1 base from J; junction bases left unmatched: 6.

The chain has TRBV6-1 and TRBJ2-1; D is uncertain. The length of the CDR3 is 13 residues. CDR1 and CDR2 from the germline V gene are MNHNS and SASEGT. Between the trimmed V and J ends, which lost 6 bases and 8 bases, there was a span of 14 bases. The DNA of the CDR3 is TGTGCCAGCAGAGCACGTAGTTTGGATGAGCAGTTCTTC. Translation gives CASRARSLDEQFF.

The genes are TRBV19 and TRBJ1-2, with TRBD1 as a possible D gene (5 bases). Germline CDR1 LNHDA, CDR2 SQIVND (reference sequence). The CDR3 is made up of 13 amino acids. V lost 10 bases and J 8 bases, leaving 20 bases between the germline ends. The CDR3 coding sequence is TGTGCCACCGGCGCAGGGAGGGGACGCGGCTACACCTTC. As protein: CATGAGRGRGYTF.

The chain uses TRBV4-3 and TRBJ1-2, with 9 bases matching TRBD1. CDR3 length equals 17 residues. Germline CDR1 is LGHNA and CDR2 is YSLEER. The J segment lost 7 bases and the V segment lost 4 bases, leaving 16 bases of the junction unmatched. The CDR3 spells CASSRVGTGSSYGGYTF. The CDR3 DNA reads TGCGCCAGCAGCCGAGTAGGGACAGGGAGTAGCTATGGTGGCTACACCTTC.

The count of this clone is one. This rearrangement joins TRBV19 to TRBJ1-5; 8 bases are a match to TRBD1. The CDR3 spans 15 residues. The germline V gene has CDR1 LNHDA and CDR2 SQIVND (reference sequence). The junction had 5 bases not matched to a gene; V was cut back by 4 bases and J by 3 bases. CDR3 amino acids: CASSTRDRTNQPQHF. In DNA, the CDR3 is TGTGCCAGTAGTACGCGGGACAGGACCAATCAGCCCCAGCATTTT.

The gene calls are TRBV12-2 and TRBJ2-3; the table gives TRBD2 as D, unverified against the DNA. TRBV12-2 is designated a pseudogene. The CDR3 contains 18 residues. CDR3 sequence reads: CASRLLKLSITSTDTQYF. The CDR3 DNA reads TGTGCAAGTCGCTTATTAAAACTATCGATTACTAGCACAGATACGCAGTATTTT.

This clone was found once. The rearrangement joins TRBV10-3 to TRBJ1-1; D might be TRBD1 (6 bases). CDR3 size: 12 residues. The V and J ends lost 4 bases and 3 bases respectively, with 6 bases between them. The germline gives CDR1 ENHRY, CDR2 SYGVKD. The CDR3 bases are TGTGCCATCAGTGCAGGGGACACTGAAGCTTTCTTT. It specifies CAISAGDTEAFF.

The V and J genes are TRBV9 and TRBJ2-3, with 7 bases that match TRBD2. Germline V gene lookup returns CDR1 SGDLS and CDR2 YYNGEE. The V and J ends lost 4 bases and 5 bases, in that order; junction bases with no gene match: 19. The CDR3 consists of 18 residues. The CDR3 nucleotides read TGTGCCAGCAGCCCCCGACTCCGACTAGCCGAGGAAGGAGATACGCAGTATTTT. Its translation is CASSPRLRLAEEGDTQYF.

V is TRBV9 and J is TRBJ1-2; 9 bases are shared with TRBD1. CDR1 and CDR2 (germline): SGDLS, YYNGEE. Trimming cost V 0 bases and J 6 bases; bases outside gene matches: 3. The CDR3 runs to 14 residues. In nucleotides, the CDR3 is TGTGCCAGCAGCGTAGTGGGGACAGGGAATGGCTACACCTTC. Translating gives CASSVVGTGNGYTF.

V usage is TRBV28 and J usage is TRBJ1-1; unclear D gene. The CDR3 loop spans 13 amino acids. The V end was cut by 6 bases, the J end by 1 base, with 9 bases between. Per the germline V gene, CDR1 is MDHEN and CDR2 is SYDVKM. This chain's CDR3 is CASRRLPNTEAFF. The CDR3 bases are TGTGCCAGCAGAAGACTGCCGAACACTGAAGCTTTCTTT.

Here the CDR3 reads CASSVTSVPYEQYF. The CDR3 bases are TGTGCCAGCAGCGTAACCAGCGTCCCCTACGAGCAGTACTTC. This rearrangement joins TRBV9 to TRBJ2-7; the D is unclear. Trimming pared 1 base from V and 2 bases from J, leaving 10 bases between. The CDR3 is 14 amino acids. Germline CDR1 is SGDLS and CDR2 is YYNGEE.

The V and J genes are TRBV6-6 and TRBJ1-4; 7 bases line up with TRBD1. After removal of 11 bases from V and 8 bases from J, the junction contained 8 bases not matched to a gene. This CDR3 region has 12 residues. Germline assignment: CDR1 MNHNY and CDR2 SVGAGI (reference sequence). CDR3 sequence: CAAQGVGEKLFF. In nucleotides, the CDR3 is TGTGCCGCTCAGGGGGTGGGGGAAAAACTGTTTTTT.

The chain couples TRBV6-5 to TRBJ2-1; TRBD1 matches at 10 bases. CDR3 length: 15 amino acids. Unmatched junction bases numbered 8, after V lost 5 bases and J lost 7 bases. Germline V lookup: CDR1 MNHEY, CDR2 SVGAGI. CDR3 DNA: TGTGCCAGCAGTCCGCGACAGGGGGCAGGGAATGAGCAGTTCTTC. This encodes CASSPRQGAGNEQFF.

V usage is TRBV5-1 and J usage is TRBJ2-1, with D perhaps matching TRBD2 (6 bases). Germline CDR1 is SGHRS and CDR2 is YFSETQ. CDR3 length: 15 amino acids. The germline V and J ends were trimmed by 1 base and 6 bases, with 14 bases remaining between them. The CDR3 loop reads CASSLSSAISNEQFF. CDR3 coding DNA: TGCGCCAGCAGCTTGTCTAGCGCCATATCCAATGAGCAGTTCTTC.

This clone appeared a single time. The CDR3 here is CASSLSKQDNSSPLHF. CDR3 sequence (DNA): TGTGCCAGCAGCTTAAGTAAACAGGACAATAGTTCACCCCTCCACTTT. The chain recombines TRBV11-2 with TRBJ1-6, with D possibly TRBD1 on 5 matching bases. The CDR3 length is 16 residues. Germline V lookup: CDR1 SGHAT, CDR2 FQNNGV. The V end was cut by 2 bases, the J end by 9 bases, with 17 bases between.

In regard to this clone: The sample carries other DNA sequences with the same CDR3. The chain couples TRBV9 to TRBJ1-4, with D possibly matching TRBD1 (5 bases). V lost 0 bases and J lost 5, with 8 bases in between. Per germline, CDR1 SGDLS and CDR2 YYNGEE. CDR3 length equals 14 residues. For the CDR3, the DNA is TGTGCCAGCAGCGTAGGGGGCGGCAATGAAAAACTGTTTTTT. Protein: CASSVGGGNEKLFF.

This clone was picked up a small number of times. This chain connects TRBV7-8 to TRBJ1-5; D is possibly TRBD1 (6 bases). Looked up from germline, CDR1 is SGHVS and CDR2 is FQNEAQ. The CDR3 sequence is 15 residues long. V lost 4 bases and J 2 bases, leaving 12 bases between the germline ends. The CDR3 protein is CASSSKQGGNQPQHF. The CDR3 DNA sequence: TGTGCCAGCAGCTCCAAACAGGGTGGCAATCAGCCCCAGCATTTT.

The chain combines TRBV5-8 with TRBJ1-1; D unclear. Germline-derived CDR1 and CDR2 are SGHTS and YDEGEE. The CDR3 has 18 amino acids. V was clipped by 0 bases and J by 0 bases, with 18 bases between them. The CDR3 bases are TGTGCCAGCAGCTTGGCCGATGTACCGCGAATTTTGAACACTGAAGCTTTCTTT. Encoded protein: CASSLADVPRILNTEAFF.

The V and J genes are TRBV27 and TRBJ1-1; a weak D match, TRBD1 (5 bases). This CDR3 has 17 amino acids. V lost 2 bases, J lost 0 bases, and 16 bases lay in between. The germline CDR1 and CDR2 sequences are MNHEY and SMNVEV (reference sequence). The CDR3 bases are TGTGCCAGCAGTTTAGGAAAACGGGGGGATTTGAACACTGAAGCTTTCTTT. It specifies CASSLGKRGDLNTEAFF.

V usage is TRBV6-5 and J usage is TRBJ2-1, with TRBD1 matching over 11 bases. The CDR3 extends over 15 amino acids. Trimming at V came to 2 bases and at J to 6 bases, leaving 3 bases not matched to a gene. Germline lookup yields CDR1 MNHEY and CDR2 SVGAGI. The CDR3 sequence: CASSYAGTGGNEQFF. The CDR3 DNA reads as TGTGCCAGCAGTTACGCAGGGACAGGGGGCAATGAGCAGTTCTTC.

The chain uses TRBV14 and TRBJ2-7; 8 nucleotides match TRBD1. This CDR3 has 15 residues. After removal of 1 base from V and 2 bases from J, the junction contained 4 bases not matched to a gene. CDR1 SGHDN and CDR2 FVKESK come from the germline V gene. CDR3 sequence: CASSQGLDRAYEQYF. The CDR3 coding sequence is TGTGCCAGCAGCCAAGGATTGGACAGGGCCTACGAGCAGTACTTC.

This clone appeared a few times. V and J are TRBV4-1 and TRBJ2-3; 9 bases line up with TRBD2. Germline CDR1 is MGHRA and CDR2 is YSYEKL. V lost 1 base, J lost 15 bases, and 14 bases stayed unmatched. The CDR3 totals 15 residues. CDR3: CASSQGVVAGVGFYF. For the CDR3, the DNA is TGCGCCAGCAGCCAAGGTGTGGTAGCGGGGGTAGGCTTCTATTTT.

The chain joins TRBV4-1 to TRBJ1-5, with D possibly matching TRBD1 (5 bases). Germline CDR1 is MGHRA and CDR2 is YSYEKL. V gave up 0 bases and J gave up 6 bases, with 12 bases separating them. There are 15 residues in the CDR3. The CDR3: CASSQDPGYTQPQHF. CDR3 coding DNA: TGCGCCAGCAGCCAAGATCCAGGGTACACTCAGCCCCAGCATTTT.

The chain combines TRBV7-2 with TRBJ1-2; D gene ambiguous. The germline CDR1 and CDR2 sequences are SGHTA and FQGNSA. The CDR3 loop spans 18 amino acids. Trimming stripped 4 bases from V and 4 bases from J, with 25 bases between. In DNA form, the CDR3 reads TGTGCCAGCAGCTCAAACCTAATGGCGGAACCAATCTTCTATGGCTACACCTTC. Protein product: CASSSNLMAEPIFYGYTF.

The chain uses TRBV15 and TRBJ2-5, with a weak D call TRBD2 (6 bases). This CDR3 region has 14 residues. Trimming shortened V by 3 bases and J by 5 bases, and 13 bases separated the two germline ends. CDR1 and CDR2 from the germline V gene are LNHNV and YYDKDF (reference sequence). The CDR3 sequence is CATSSGGLGETQYF. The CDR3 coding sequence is TGTGCCACCAGCAGTGGGGGGTTAGGTGAGACCCAGTACTTC. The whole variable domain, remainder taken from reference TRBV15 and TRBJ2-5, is DAMVIQNPRYQVTQFGKPVTLSCSQTLNHNVMYWYQQKSSQAPKLLFHYYDKDFNNEADTPDNFQSRRPNTSFCFLDIRSPGLGDTAMYLCATSSGGLGETQYFGPGTRLLVL.

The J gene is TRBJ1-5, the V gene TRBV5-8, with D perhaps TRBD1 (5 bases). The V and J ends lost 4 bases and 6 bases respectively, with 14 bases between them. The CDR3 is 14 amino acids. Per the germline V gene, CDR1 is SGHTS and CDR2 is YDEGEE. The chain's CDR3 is CASSPEQGCQPQHF. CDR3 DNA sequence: TGTGCCAGCAGCCCTGAGCAGGGTTGTCAGCCCCAGCATTTT.

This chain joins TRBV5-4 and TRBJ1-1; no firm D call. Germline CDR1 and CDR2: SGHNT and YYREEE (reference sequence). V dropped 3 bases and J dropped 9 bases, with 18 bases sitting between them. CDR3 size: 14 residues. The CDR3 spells CASSWSGSERQAFF. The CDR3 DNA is TGTGCCAGCAGCTGGTCGGGGTCGGAAAGGCAAGCTTTCTTT.

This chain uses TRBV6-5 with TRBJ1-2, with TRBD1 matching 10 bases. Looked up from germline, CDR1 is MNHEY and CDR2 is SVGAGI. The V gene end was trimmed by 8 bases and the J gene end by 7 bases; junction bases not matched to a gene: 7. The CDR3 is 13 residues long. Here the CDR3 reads CASGPTGGIGYTF. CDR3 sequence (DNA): TGTGCCAGCGGACCGACAGGGGGCATTGGCTACACCTTC.

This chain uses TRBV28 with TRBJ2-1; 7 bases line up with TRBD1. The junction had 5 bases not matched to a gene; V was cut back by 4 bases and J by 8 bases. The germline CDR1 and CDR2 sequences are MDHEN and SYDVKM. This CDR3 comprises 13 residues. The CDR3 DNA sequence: TGTGCCAGCAGTTCAATCCAGGGGGATGAGCAGTTCTTC. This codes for CASSSIQGDEQFF.

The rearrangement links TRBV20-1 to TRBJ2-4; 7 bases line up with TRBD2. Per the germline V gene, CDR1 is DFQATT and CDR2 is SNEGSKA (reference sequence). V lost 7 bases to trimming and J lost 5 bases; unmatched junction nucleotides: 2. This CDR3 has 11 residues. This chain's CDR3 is CSVRGENIQYF. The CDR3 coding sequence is TGCAGTGTCCGGGGGGAAAACATTCAGTACTTC.

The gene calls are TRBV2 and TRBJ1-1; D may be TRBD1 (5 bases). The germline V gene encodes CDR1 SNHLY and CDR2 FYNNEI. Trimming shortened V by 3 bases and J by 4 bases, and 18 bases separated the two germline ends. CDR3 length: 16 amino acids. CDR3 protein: CASSEGRAKAPTEAFF. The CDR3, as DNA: TGTGCCAGCAGTGAGGGCAGGGCAAAGGCGCCCACTGAAGCTTTCTTT.